These 10 T cell receptor beta chains share one sample of origin, sequenced in a study of blood T cell repertoires in COVID-19. TCRdb keeps only in-frame clones here, not all; method: immunoSEQ multiplex PCR. The sample carries 300,000 to 450,000 clones, 89% recorded once. The sample consisted of peripheral blood. The receptors here all came from a woman in her 30s with COVID-19, enrolled during active disease.

The chain uses TRBV11-2 and TRBJ2-2, with TRBD2 identical over 14 bases. Germline loops: CDR1 SGHAT, CDR2 FQNNGV. Losses at the gene ends were 1 base for V and 6 bases for J; bases not matched to a gene: 7. This CDR3 has 18 amino acids. The CDR3 coding sequence is TGTGCCAGCAGCTTAGCCGCGGGACTAGCGGGAGCCGCCGGGGAGCTGTTTTTT. It yields the protein CASSLAAGLAGAAGELFF.

The chain links TRBV4-2 to TRBJ2-3, with 14 bases that match TRBD2. Germline assignment: CDR1 LGHNA and CDR2 YNFKEQ. J was trimmed by 5 bases and V by 0 bases; bases with no gene match: 7. The CDR3 covers 18 residues. CDR3 loop: CASSQEETSGGAGDTQYF. DNA for the CDR3: TGTGCCAGCAGCCAAGAGGAGACTAGCGGGGGGGCCGGAGATACGCAGTATTTT.

V and J are TRBV19 and TRBJ2-2, with TRBD1 matching 7 bases. V trimming: 1 base; J trimming: 4 bases; junction bases outside the gene matches: 6. This CDR3 contains 16 residues. Germline CDR1 LNHDA, CDR2 SQIVND (reference sequence). CDR3 coding DNA: TGTGCCAGTAGTATAGTGACAGGGAAGGCCACCGGGGAGCTGTTTTTT. This sequence encodes CASSIVTGKATGELFF.

The rearrangement links TRBV29-1 to TRBJ2-2; 10 bases are a match to TRBD2. The CDR3 has 16 residues. Germline trimming cut 3 bases from V and 5 bases from J; bases unmatched to any gene: 9. CDR1 SQVTM and CDR2 ANQGSEA come from the germline V gene. The CDR3 loop is CSVESSGGPMTGELFF. The CDR3, as DNA: TGCAGCGTTGAGAGTAGCGGGGGGCCTATGACCGGGGAGCTGTTTTTT.

The gene calls are TRBV4-2 and TRBJ2-7, with 8 bases lining up with TRBD1. The length of the CDR3 is 14 residues. The J segment lost 3 bases and the V segment lost 6 bases, leaving 7 bases of the junction unmatched. In germline, CDR1 is LGHNA, CDR2 YNFKEQ. CDR3 DNA sequence: TGTGCCAGCAGTCCTACCGGGACAGGCTACGAGCAGTACTTC. Translating gives CASSPTGTGYEQYF.

V and J are TRBV6-6 and TRBJ2-3; TRBD2 matches at 8 bases. Germline V lookup: CDR1 MNHNY, CDR2 SVGAGI (reference sequence). V lost 6 bases, J lost 1 base, and 6 bases stayed unmatched. CDR3 length: 15 residues. CDR3 region: CASRLGAGGTDTQYF. The CDR3 coding sequence is TGTGCCAGCAGACTAGGAGCGGGAGGCACAGATACGCAGTATTTT.

This clone was found once. The CDR3 loop is CASSQDSTSGRASGNEQFF. DNA for the CDR3: TGCGCCAGCAGCCAAGATTCTACTAGCGGGAGGGCGTCTGGCAATGAGCAGTTCTTC. V is TRBV4-3 and J is TRBJ2-1; 13 bases line up with TRBD2. Trimming took 0 bases from V and 6 from J; bases not matched to a gene: 11. This CDR3 region has 19 residues. Germline values: CDR1 LGHNA, CDR2 YSLEER.

The V gene is TRBV2, the J gene TRBJ1-4; no reliable D call. The V end was cut by 4 bases, the J end by 15 bases, with 21 bases between. CDR1 and CDR2 (germline): SNHLY, FYNNEI. The CDR3 has 14 residues. The CDR3 DNA reads TGTGCCAGCAGTGCCTCCCTGGAGAGCTTGCAGATGTTTTTT. Protein sequence: CASSASLESLQMFF. Full variable domain (outside the CDR3, taken from reference TRBV2 and TRBJ1-4): EPEVTQTPSHQVTQMGQEVILRCVPISNHLYFYWYRQILGQKVEFLVSFYNNEISEKSEIFDDQFSVERPDGSNFTLKIRSTKLEDSAMYFCASSASLESLQMFFGSGTQLSVL.

This chain connects TRBV6-5 to TRBJ2-3; TRBD2 is a possible D gene (7 bases). In germline, CDR1 is MNHEY, CDR2 SVGAGI. V shed 2 bases and J shed 4 bases, with 13 bases lying between them. The CDR3 runs 15 residues. This chain's CDR3 is CASSYGGAVSDTQYF. As DNA, the CDR3 is TGTGCCAGCAGTTACGGGGGGGCAGTATCAGATACGCAGTATTTT.

This chain joins TRBV7-2 and TRBJ1-5; the D gene is possibly TRBD1 (6 bases). The CDR3 is made up of 19 amino acids. Trimming left V 5 bases short and J 0 bases short, with 23 bases between. Germline values: CDR1 SGHTA, CDR2 FQGNSA. The CDR3 coding sequence is TGTGCCAGCAGCCAGGGCAGGAAGGGCGGGGGCGATAGCAATCAGCCCCAGCATTTT. Translation gives CASSQGRKGGGDSNQPQHF.